Listed here are 9 T cell receptor beta chains from one sample, sequenced in a study of beta chain features in type 1 diabetes. cDNA synthesis used the whole RNA isolate, giving expressed TCRB sequences. Clones were read by immunoSEQ multiplex PCR, and TCRdb kept only the in-frame ones, dropping some. The table records roughly 150,000 clones, around 8% of them present only once. Sequenced material: central memory CD4+ T cells from blood. Receptors were obtained from a man between 18 and 29 years old in good health.

This clone was detected a few times. V is TRBV18 and J is TRBJ2-7, with 8 bases aligning to TRBD1. Trimming took 0 bases from V and 6 from J; bases not matched to a gene: 7. The V gene's germline CDR1 is KGHSH and CDR2 LQKENI. The CDR3 loop spans 15 amino acids. Here the CDR3 DNA reads TGTGCCAGCTCACCACCGGACAGGGCCTTTGGCGAGCAGTACTTC. This codes for CASSPPDRAFGEQYF. The full variable domain, rest sourced from reference TRBV18 and TRBJ2-7, is NAGVMQNPRHLVRRRGQEARLRCSPMKGHSHVYWYRQLPEEGLKFMVYLQKENIIDESGMPKERFSAEFPKEGPSILRIQQVVRGDSAAYFCASSPPDRAFGEQYFGPGTRLTVT.

This clone was seen a handful of times. A junction boundary mismatches the germline segment, possibly from a read error. This chain uses TRBV7-9 with TRBJ1-1, with a weak D call TRBD1 (5 bases). The CDR3 covers 14 residues. Germline CDR1 is SEHNR and CDR2 is FQNEAQ (reference sequence). For the CDR3, the DNA is TGTGCCAGCAGCTTAATCTCAGGGAACGCTGAAGCTTTCTTT. It codes for CASSLISGNAEAFF.

This clone was observed a few times. CDR3 sequence (DNA): TGTGCCAGCAGCAGAGGGACTAGCGGAGAGTACAATGAGCAGTTCTTC. Amino acid sequence: CASSRGTSGEYNEQFF. The V and J genes are TRBV7-9 and TRBJ2-1; 11 positions match TRBD2. This CDR3 is built from 16 residues. Trimming took 5 bases from V and 4 from J; bases not matched to a gene: 7. Germline V gene data show CDR1 as SEHNR and CDR2 as FQNEAQ (reference sequence).

This clone was counted only a few times. The genes are TRBV4-1 and TRBJ2-7; 11 bases are a match to TRBD2. The germline V gene encodes CDR1 MGHRA and CDR2 YSYEKL. This CDR3 has 17 residues. J lost 0 bases, V lost 0 bases, and 4 bases had no gene match. This CDR3 reads CASSQDELAGGSYEQYF. The CDR3 DNA reads TGCGCCAGCAGCCAAGACGAGCTAGCGGGGGGCTCCTACGAGCAGTACTTC.

This clone was seen ten or more times. The chain couples TRBV14 to TRBJ2-2; TRBD1 agrees at 7 bases. The V gene end was trimmed by 3 bases and the J gene end by 7 bases; junction bases not matched to a gene: 5. The CDR3 loop spans 14 amino acids. The germline V gene has CDR1 SGHDN and CDR2 FVKESK. The CDR3 protein is CASSQQTGNGELFF. In DNA form, the CDR3 reads TGTGCCAGCAGCCAGCAGACAGGGAACGGGGAGCTGTTTTTT.

The V gene is TRBV4-2, the J gene TRBJ2-5, with TRBD1 as a possible D gene (5 bases). Trimming took off 1 base at V and 3 bases at J, with 9 bases between the two ends. Germline V gives CDR1 LGHNA, CDR2 YNFKEQ. The CDR3 covers 14 residues. CDR3 bases: TGTGCCAGCAGCCAAGGGACACGAAAAGAGACCCAGTACTTC. The encoded protein is CASSQGTRKETQYF.

The rearrangement uses TRBV7-3 and TRBJ2-2; D remains ambiguous. Trimming left V 0 bases short and J 0 bases short, with 8 bases between. This CDR3 is 16 amino acids long. The germline V gene encodes CDR1 SGHTA and CDR2 FQGTGA. The CDR3 nucleotides read TGTGCCAGCAGCTTAACACGTCAGGCGAACACCGGGGAGCTGTTTTTT. Translation gives CASSLTRQANTGELFF.

This clone has only a few counts. V and J are TRBV6-1 and TRBJ2-4, with 7 bases lining up with TRBD1. The CDR3 is 15 residues long. Unmatched junction bases numbered 7, after V lost 0 bases and J lost 8 bases. Germline V CDR1 and CDR2: MNHNS, SASEGT. CDR3 residues: CASSEALTQGDIQYF. In DNA, the CDR3 is TGTGCCAGCAGTGAAGCGCTGACTCAGGGGGACATTCAGTACTTC.

This clone was found a few times. The chain uses TRBV18 and TRBJ2-2, with 9 bases that match TRBD1. V was pared by 4 bases and J by 7 bases, with 4 bases of the junction left unmatched. The germline V gene encodes CDR1 KGHSH and CDR2 LQKENI. The CDR3 consists of 14 residues. Here the CDR3 DNA reads TGTGCCAGCTCACGGGACAGGGAAATCGGGGAGCTGTTTTTT. Residues: CASSRDREIGELFF.